Presented here are 9 T cell receptor beta chains from one specimen sequenced in a study of cytomegalovirus exposure and HLA in healthy donors. Primers: 60 Vbeta forward and 13 Jbeta reverse. Clones were sequenced by immunoSEQ multiplex PCR, and TCRdb holds only the in-frame ones, with some missing. This sample carries about 130,000 clones, more than 60% of them seen once, and the ten largest clones take about 1.7%. Sequenced sample: PBMCs. These receptors were collected from a woman in her thirties or forties in good health and CMV-seronegative.

The V and J genes are TRBV28 and TRBJ1-6; D unresolved. The germline gives CDR1 MDHEN, CDR2 SYDVKM. The CDR3 consists of 14 residues. V gave up 3 bases and J gave up 4 bases, with 7 bases separating them. The chain's CDR3 is CASSFFSYNSPLHF. The CDR3 region has the DNA TGTGCCAGCAGTTTTTTCAGTTATAATTCACCCCTCCACTTT.

V and J are TRBV27 and TRBJ2-1, with 12 bases identical to TRBD2. Germline lookup yields CDR1 MNHEY and CDR2 SMNVEV (reference sequence). CDR3 length equals 16 residues. After removal of 5 bases from V and 8 bases from J, the junction contained 10 bases not matched to a gene. This chain's CDR3 is CASSPRLAGARYEQFF. In DNA, the CDR3 is TGTGCCAGCAGTCCGCGACTAGCGGGGGCTAGGTATGAGCAGTTCTTC.

The V call is TRBV4-1, the J call TRBJ2-5; 8 positions agree with TRBD2. Germline values: CDR1 MGHRA, CDR2 YSYEKL. The V and J ends lost 4 bases and 0 bases, in that order; junction bases with no gene match: 7. The CDR3 consists of 16 residues. CDR3 DNA: TGCGCCAGCAGCCCAAGCGGGGGCTTGAACCAAGAGACCCAGTACTTC. Amino acids: CASSPSGGLNQETQYF.

This chain joins TRBV5-5 and TRBJ2-7, with TRBD1 matching 7 bases. Trimming cost V 0 bases and J 6 bases; bases outside gene matches: 9. This CDR3 has 15 residues. Germline assignment: CDR1 SGHKS and CDR2 YYEKEE (reference sequence). The CDR3 region is CASSLGVIGGSEQYF. CDR3 nucleotide sequence: TGTGCCAGCAGCTTGGGGGTTATAGGGGGCTCCGAGCAGTACTTC.

Comment on this clone: One end of the junction varies from germline; a read error may be responsible. The chain has TRBV25-1 and TRBJ2-1, with TRBD2 as a possible D gene (5 bases). CDR1 is MGHDK and CDR2 is SYGVNS in the germline V gene. The CDR3 is made up of 14 amino acids. CDR3 DNA sequence: TGTGCCAGCAGCCCGGAGGTACCCCTCAATGGGCAGTTCTTC. Protein product: CASSPEVPLNGQFF.

This clone has a handful of counts. DNA of the CDR3: TGCAGCGTTGAACCGAGAGGGGGAATGAACACTGAAGCTTTCTTT. This gives the protein CSVEPRGGMNTEAFF. The chain combines TRBV29-1 with TRBJ1-1; TRBD1 is a possible D gene (6 bases). The CDR3 loop spans 15 amino acids. CDR1 is SQVTM, CDR2 ANQGSEA, per germline. V was shortened by 2 bases and J by 0 bases, with 13 bases between the two germline ends.

The chain has TRBV18 and TRBJ1-3; possible D gene TRBD1, 5 bases. There are 14 residues in the CDR3. With 3 bases removed from V and 11 bases from J, the gap between germline ends came to 17 bases. In germline, CDR1 is KGHSH, CDR2 LQKENI. CDR3 coding DNA: TGTGCCAGCTCACCGACCGAGACTGGACACGCCATATATTTT. It codes for CASSPTETGHAIYF.

The chain recombines TRBV1 with TRBJ2-2; the table names TRBD2, a call not compared with the DNA. TRBV1 is shown as a pseudogene. There are 18 residues in the CDR3. CDR3 sequence reads: CTSSQDSDQRANTGELFF. The DNA for the CDR3 is TGCACCAGCAGCCAAGATTCAGACCAGCGGGCAAACACCGGGGAGCTGTTTTTT.

V is TRBV27 and J is TRBJ2-2, with 8 bases aligning to TRBD2. V shed 1 base and J 0 bases; nucleotides not matched to a gene: 4. Germline loops: CDR1 MNHEY, CDR2 SMNVEV (reference sequence). This CDR3 comprises 17 residues. The CDR3 is CASSLFSGSPNTGELFF. The DNA for the CDR3 is TGTGCCAGCAGTTTATTCAGCGGGAGCCCGAACACCGGGGAGCTGTTTTTT.